The T cell receptor (beta chain) described here comes from a study of identical twins. Regarding this clonotype: What it recognizes is unknown.

Study-wide results and limits: Beta out-of-frame sequences showed weaker excess twin sharing. Out-of-frame alpha sequences common to twins exhibited an excess of low generation probability. Beta clonotypes that were abundant in cord blood contained fewer insertions, a pattern absent from memory repertoires.

The CDR3 extends over 14 amino acids. CDR1 and CDR2 (germline): LGHDT, YNNKEL (reference sequence). V dropped 1 base and J dropped 12; count of bases not matched to a gene: 10. One entry per CDR3 protein results from TCRdb running MiXCR on the 5' RACE reads. Found here are some 460,000 distinct CDR3 sequences, more than 13% of them singletons; the top ten hold around 0.52%. This sample also belongs to another study, concerning yellow fever vaccine responses in identical twins. That report notes: Twins' vaccine T cell response reportedly seemed partly convergent, partly personalized.

The chain couples TRBV3-1 to TRBJ1-1; 8 bases match TRBD1. The receptor comes from a young woman in good health. The sequencing input was CD4+ T cells sorted from blood. The CDR3 coding sequence is TGTGCCAGCAGCCAAGGACTACGGACAGGGAGGACTTTCTTT. Amino acids: CASSQGLRTGRTFF.